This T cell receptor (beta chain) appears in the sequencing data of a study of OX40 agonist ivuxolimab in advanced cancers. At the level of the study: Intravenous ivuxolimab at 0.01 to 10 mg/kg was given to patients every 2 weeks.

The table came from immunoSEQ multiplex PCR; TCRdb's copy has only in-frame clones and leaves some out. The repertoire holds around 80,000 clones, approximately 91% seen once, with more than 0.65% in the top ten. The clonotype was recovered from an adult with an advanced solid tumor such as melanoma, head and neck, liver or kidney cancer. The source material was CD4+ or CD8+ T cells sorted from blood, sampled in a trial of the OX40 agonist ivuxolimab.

CDR3 nucleotide sequence: TGTGCCAGCAGTTTAGAGGGCTTCGCGAACACCGGGGAGCTGTTTTTT. Protein sequence: CASSLEGFANTGELFF. The rearrangement joins TRBV27 to TRBJ2-2, with a tentative D call TRBD2 (5 bases). The germline V and J ends were trimmed by 2 bases and 0 bases, with 10 bases remaining between them. CDR3 size: 16 residues. Germline V CDR1 and CDR2: MNHEY, SMNVEV (reference sequence).